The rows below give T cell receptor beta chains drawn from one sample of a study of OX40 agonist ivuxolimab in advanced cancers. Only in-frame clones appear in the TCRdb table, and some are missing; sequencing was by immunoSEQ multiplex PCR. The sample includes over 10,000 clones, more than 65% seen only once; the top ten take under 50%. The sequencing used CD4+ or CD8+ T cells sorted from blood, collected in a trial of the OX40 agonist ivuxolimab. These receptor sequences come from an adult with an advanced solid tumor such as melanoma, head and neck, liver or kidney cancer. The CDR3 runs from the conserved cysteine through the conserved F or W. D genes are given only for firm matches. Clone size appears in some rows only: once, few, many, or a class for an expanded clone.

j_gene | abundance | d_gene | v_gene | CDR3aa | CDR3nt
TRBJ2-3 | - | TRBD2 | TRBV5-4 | CASSSSSILAGGTDTQYF | TGTGCCAGCAGCTCTTCCTCCATCTTAGCGGGAGGGACAGATACGCAGTATTTT
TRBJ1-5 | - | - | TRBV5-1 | CASSPSRLRSNQPQHF | TGCGCCAGCAGCCCGTCCCGTTTGAGGAGCAATCAGCCCCAGCATTTT
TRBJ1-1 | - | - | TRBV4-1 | CASSQEGGANTEAFF | TGCGCCAGCAGCCAAGAGGGGGGGGCGAACACTGAAGCTTTCTTT
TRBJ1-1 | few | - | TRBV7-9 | CASSRRNTEAFF | TGTGCCAGCAGTCGGAGGAACACTGAAGCTTTCTTT
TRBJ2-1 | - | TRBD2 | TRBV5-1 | CASSSRDYGAEQFF | TGCGCCAGCAGCTCCCGGGACTATGGGGCTGAGCAGTTCTTC
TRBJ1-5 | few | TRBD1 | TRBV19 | CASSVTGGWSQPQHF | TGTGCCAGTAGTGTAACAGGGGGCTGGAGTCAGCCCCAGCATTTT
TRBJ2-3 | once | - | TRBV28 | CASSPSLTDTQYF | TGTGCCAGCAGTCCCAGTCTGACAGATACGCAGTATTTT
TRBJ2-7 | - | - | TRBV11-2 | CASSSTLNGAYEQYF | TGTGCCAGCAGCTCAACGCTAAATGGGGCCTACGAGCAGTACTTC
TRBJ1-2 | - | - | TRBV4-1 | CASSQGGEFGYTF | TGCGCCAGCAGCCAGGGGGGAGAATTCGGCTACACCTTC
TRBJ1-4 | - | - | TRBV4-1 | CASSQGGLANEKLFF | TGCGCCAGCAGCCAAGGGGGGCTGGCGAATGAAAAACTGTTTTTT
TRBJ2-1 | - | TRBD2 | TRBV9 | CASSVASGAYNEQFF | TGTGCCAGCAGCGTAGCTAGCGGAGCGTACAATGAGCAGTTCTTC
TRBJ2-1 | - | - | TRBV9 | CASSVEVDYNEQFF | TGTGCCAGCAGCGTAGAGGTAGACTACAATGAGCAGTTCTTC
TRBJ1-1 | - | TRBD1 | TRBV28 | CASSLDRGQTEAFF | TGTGCCAGCAGTTTAGACAGGGGGCAGACTGAAGCTTTCTTT
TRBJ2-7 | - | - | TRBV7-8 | CASSLAGQVYEQYF | TGTGCCAGCAGCTTAGCGGGACAAGTCTACGAGCAGTACTTC
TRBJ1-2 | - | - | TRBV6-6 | CASSPGYGYTF | TGTGCCAGCAGTCCCGGTTATGGCTACACCTTC
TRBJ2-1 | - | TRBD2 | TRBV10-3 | CAISDGLAGGKPNNEQFF | TGTGCCATCAGTGACGGACTAGCGGGAGGTAAACCCAACAATGAGCAGTTCTTC
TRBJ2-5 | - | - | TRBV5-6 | CASSPEDQETQYF | TGTGCCAGCAGCCCCGAGGACCAAGAGACCCAGTACTTC
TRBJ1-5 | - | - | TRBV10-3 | CAISESPGHSQPQHF | TGTGCCATCAGTGAGTCTCCAGGGCATAGTCAGCCCCAGCATTTT
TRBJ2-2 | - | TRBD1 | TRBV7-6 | CASSLVQGDRELFF | TGTGCCAGCAGCTTAGTCCAGGGGGATCGGGAGCTGTTTTTT
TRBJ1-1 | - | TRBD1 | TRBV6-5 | CASSPGTGITEAFF | TGTGCCAGCAGTCCCGGGACAGGGATTACTGAAGCTTTCTTT
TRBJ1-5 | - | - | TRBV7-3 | CASSHLRDGKNQPQHF | TGTGCCAGCAGCCACCTCCGGGACGGGAAAAATCAGCCCCAGCATTTT
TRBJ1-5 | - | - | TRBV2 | CASNIEGGGNQPQHF | TGTGCCAGCAACATCGAAGGGGGAGGCAATCAGCCCCAGCATTTT
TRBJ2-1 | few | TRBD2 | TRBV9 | CASSSRTSGTKNEQFF | TGTGCCAGCAGCTCACGGACTAGCGGGACCAAAAATGAGCAGTTCTTC
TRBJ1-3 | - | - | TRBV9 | CASSVGAQDTAHTIYF | TGTGCCAGCAGCGTAGGAGCACAGGATACAGCGCACACCATATATTTT
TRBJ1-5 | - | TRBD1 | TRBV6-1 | CASSVTGGFDQPQHF | TGTGCCAGTTCGGTTACAGGGGGTTTCGATCAGCCCCAGCATTTT
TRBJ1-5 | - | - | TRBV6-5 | CASSPRPDSNQPQHF | TGTGCCAGCAGTCCCCGACCCGACAGCAATCAGCCCCAGCATTTT
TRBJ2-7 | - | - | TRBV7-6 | CASSTVASASYEQYF | TGTGCCAGCAGCACGGTGGCCAGCGCTTCCTACGAGCAGTACTTC
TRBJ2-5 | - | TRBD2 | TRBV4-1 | CASSPTGGRETQYF | TGCGCCAGCAGCCCAACGGGGGGACGGGAGACCCAGTACTTC
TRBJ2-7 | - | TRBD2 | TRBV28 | CASSSGLAMGEQYF | TGTGCCAGCAGTTCGGGACTAGCGATGGGCGAGCAGTACTTC
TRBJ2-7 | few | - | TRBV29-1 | CSVIPQGDEQYF | TGCAGCGTCATTCCCCAGGGAGACGAGCAGTACTTC
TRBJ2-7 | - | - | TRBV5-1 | CASRGFYYEQYF | TGCGCCAGCAGGGGGTTTTACTACGAGCAGTACTTC
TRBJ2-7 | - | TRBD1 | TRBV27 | CASRDRGSEQYF | TGTGCCAGCAGGGACAGGGGATCGGAGCAGTACTTC
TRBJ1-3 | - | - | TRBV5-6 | CASSPGGGQTGPGNTIYF | TGTGCCAGCAGCCCGGGGGGGGGCCAAACAGGTCCTGGAAACACCATATATTTT
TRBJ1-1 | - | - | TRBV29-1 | CSVDDRTEAFF | TGCAGCGTGGACGACAGAACTGAAGCTTTCTTT
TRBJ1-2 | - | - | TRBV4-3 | CASSQGAMSAGYTF | TGCGCCAGCAGCCAAGGGGCCATGTCGGCGGGCTACACCTTC
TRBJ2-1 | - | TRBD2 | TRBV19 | CASSTLAGGYNEQFF | TGTGCCAGTAGTACTCTAGCGGGAGGATACAATGAGCAGTTCTTC
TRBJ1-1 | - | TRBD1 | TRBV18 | CASSPYGTGIMNTEAFF | TGTGCCAGCTCACCGTATGGGACAGGGATTATGAACACTGAAGCTTTCTTT
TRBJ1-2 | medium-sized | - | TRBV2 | CAGSSGLGYTF | TGTGCCGGTTCTTCGGGGCTAGGCTACACCTTC
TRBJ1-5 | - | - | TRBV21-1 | CASSRIRIGTQPQHF | TGTGCCAGCAGTCGAATAAGGATTGGGACGCAGCCCCAGCATTTT
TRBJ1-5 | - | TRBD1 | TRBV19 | CASSWTGQGSNQPQHF | TGTGCCAGTAGTTGGACCGGACAGGGAAGCAATCAGCCCCAGCATTTT
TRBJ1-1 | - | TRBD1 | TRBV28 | CASRTTGTGANTEAFF | TGTGCCAGCAGAACCACCGGGACAGGGGCGAACACTGAAGCTTTCTTT
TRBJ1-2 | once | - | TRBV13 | CASSLVPNYGYTF | TGTGCCAGCAGCCTCGTCCCTAACTATGGCTACACCTTC
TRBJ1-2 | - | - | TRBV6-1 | CASSEALGGYANYGYTF | TGTGCCAGCAGTGAAGCCCTAGGGGGGTATGCTAACTATGGCTACACCTTC
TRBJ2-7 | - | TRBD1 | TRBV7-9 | CASRQGALEQYF | TGTGCCAGCAGACAGGGGGCACTCGAGCAGTACTTC
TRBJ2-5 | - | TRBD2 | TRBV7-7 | CASSLVLAGAETQYF | TGTGCTAGCAGCTTAGTCCTAGCGGGAGCGGAGACCCAGTACTTC